These 14 T cell receptor beta chains came from one sample sequenced in a study of shared clonotypes between healthy human individuals. Here immunoSEQ multiplex PCR was the method, and the copy in TCRdb shows in-frame clones only, minus some. Among about 480,000 clones listed, about 80% were seen once. Material: PBMCs. These TCRs come from a woman in her thirties or forties in good health. Some clones in this sample may be carry-over from other donors' samples.

Remarks on this clone: Its ends do not fully match the called genes, so a read error is possible. This rearrangement joins TRBV6-6 to TRBJ2-5, with D perhaps matching TRBD1 (6 bases). The DNA end favors TRBJ2-7, so the J call may be wrong. Germline CDR1 and CDR2: MNHNY and SVGAGI (reference sequence). The CDR3 runs to 14 residues. The CDR3 here is CASRRTALSYEQYF. The DNA for the CDR3 is TGCGCCAGCAGAAGGACAGCGCTCTCCTACGAGCAGTACTTC.

The V and J genes are TRBV2 and TRBJ2-2; D uncertain. CDR1 and CDR2 (germline): SNHLY, FYNNEI. Trimming pared 3 bases from V and 2 bases from J, leaving 10 bases between. The length of the CDR3 is 15 residues. The chain's CDR3 is CASSDLGFNTGELFF. CDR3 in DNA: TGTGCCAGCAGTGACTTGGGCTTTAACACCGGGGAGCTGTTTTTT.

V is TRBV28 and J is TRBJ1-2, with D possibly TRBD1 on 5 matching bases. Trimming shortened V by 7 bases and J by 6 bases, and 15 bases separated the two germline ends. Germline loops: CDR1 MDHEN, CDR2 SYDVKM. CDR3 size: 13 residues. CDR3 residues: CASKYRSIDGYTF. The CDR3 DNA reads TGTGCCAGCAAGTACAGGAGTATCGATGGCTACACCTTC.

The rearrangement links TRBV29-1 to TRBJ2-2; D gene unclear. CDR1 SQVTM and CDR2 ANQGSEA come from the germline V gene. V lost 2 bases, J lost 4 bases, and 5 bases lay in between. The CDR3 length is 12 residues. CDR3 in DNA: TGCAGCGTTGAATGCAGCACCGGGGAGCTGTTTTTT. Translated, it gives CSVECSTGELFF.

This clone has only one observation. The rearrangement joins TRBV5-5 to TRBJ2-2, with D possibly matching TRBD2 (5 bases). Per the germline V gene, CDR1 is SGHKS and CDR2 is YYEKEE (reference sequence). V gave up 2 bases and J gave up 6 bases, with 11 bases separating them. The CDR3 runs 14 residues. The CDR3 loop is CASSFRGDAGELFF. CDR3 bases: TGTGCCAGCAGCTTCCGGGGAGACGCCGGGGAGCTGTTTTTT.

This rearrangement joins TRBV7-2 to TRBJ1-1, with D uncertain. Between the trimmed V and J ends, which lost 1 base and 3 bases, there was a span of 9 bases. Germline lookup yields CDR1 SGHTA and CDR2 FQGNSA. The CDR3 spans 14 residues. CDR3 sequence (DNA): TGTGCCAGCAGCTTAGGGTGGGCATACACTGAAGCTTTCTTT. Its translation: CASSLGWAYTEAFF.

The rearrangement joins TRBV6-5 to TRBJ2-5; D remains ambiguous. The germline V and J ends were trimmed by 1 base and 2 bases, with 11 bases remaining between them. Looked up from germline, CDR1 is MNHEY and CDR2 is SVGAGI. CDR3 length: 15 residues. The CDR3 nucleotides read TGTGCCAGCAGTTACTTCGGGTCTCTACAAGAGACCCAGTACTTC. Its protein product is CASSYFGSLQETQYF.

This clone came up once. The chain uses TRBV5-8 and TRBJ1-4; D is unclear. V shed 4 bases and J shed 8 bases, with 18 bases lying between them. The germline gives CDR1 SGHTS, CDR2 YDEGEE. The CDR3 runs 15 residues. CDR3 amino acids: CASSSWTEGQEKLFF. CDR3 nucleotides: TGTGCCAGCAGCAGCTGGACGGAAGGCCAAGAAAAACTGTTTTTT.

The chain recombines TRBV18 with TRBJ1-2; TRBD1 matches 7 bases. J lost 1 base, V lost 3 bases, and 5 bases had no gene match. Germline CDR1 and CDR2: KGHSH and LQKENI. The length of the CDR3 is 15 residues. The CDR3 bases are TGTGCCAGCTCACCGGGGACAGCTAATAACTATGGCTACACCTTC. It translates to CASSPGTANNYGYTF.

This clone was counted at least ten times. This chain joins TRBV28 and TRBJ2-1, with 13 bases fitting TRBD2. Germline assignment: CDR1 MDHEN and CDR2 SYDVKM. The CDR3 has 16 residues. J gave up 1 base and V 6 bases, and 3 bases lay outside the gene matches. The CDR3 spells CASSQLAGGSYNEQFF. The DNA of the CDR3 is TGTGCCAGCAGCCAACTAGCGGGAGGGTCCTACAATGAGCAGTTCTTC.

With respect to this clone: A much larger clonotype is one base distant, so this may be a read error. Additional DNA sequences in this sample encode the identical CDR3. J is TRBJ1-2 and V is TRBV4-2; TRBD1 matches at 7 bases. The CDR3 spans 12 residues. Trimming took 4 bases from V and 13 from J; bases not matched to a gene: 9. Germline lookup yields CDR1 LGHNA and CDR2 YNFKEQ. This CDR3 reads CASSLDREVCTF. The CDR3 region has the DNA TGTGCCAGCAGCCTTGACAGGGAGGTATGCACCTTC.

V is TRBV2 and J is TRBJ1-1, with TRBD1 identical over 10 bases. Losses at the gene ends were 8 bases for V and 2 bases for J; bases not matched to a gene: 2. The CDR3 runs to 13 residues. Germline values: CDR1 SNHLY, CDR2 FYNNEI. DNA for the CDR3: TGTGCCAGCCGGGACAGGGGAAACACTGAAGCTTTCTTT. This gives the protein CASRDRGNTEAFF.

The CDR3 protein is CAWSEAVDSYNSPLHF. The CDR3 DNA is TGTGCCTGGAGCGAAGCAGTGGACAGTTATAATTCACCCCTCCACTTT. V is TRBV30 and J is TRBJ1-6, with D possibly being TRBD1 (6 bases). V was pared by 3 bases and J by 4 bases, with 16 bases between. Germline V gene data show CDR1 as GTSNPN and CDR2 as SVGIG (reference sequence). The CDR3 extends over 16 amino acids.

The rearrangement uses TRBV11-2 and TRBJ1-3; D remains unclear. This CDR3 is built from 14 residues. V lost 7 bases and J 0 bases, leaving 10 bases between the germline ends. Germline values: CDR1 SGHAT, CDR2 FQNNGV. The CDR3, as DNA: TGTGCCAGCACCAATACGAACTCTGGAAACACCATATATTTT. Residues: CASTNTNSGNTIYF.